This T cell receptor (beta chain) was recovered during a study of metastatic and nonmetastatic thyroid tumors. For the study at large: Repertoires of blood and of tissue (tumor or nodule) from malignant and benign thyroid patients were compared.

This clone has a count of ten or more. TCRdb reprocessed the PCR reads using MiXCR. This sample carries about 93,000 clones, 12% of them seen once, and the ten largest clones take 11%. Every patient was untreated before thyroid surgery. Germline V CDR1 and CDR2: SGHVS, FNYEAQ. The J segment lost 5 bases and the V segment lost 6 bases, leaving 12 bases of the junction unmatched. The CDR3 length is 15 residues. The chain recombines TRBV7-6 with TRBJ2-7; 8 bases match TRBD2. Material for sequencing was blood. This receptor was obtained from a female donor with papillary thyroid cancer or a benign thyroid nodule (not recorded which). Some clones in this sample may be carry-over from other donors' samples. CDR3 sequence (DNA): TGTGCCAGCAGTTATAGAGCGGGAGCTACGGACGAGCAGTACTTC. It codes for CASSYRAGATDEQYF. Drawing the rest from reference TRBV7-6 and TRBJ2-7, the complete variable domain is GAGVSQSPRYKVTKRGQDVALRCDPISGHVSLYWYRQALGQGPEFLTYFNYEAQQDKSGLPNDRFSAERPEGSISTLTIQRTEQRDSAMYRCASSYRAGATDEQYFGPGTRLTVT.